This passage covers 22 T cell receptor beta chains from one sample sequenced in a study of blood T cell repertoires in COVID-19. TCRdb keeps only in-frame clones here, not all; method: immunoSEQ multiplex PCR. The sample gives 140,000 or so clones, approximately 82% of which show up once; roughly 10% is in the top ten. Sequences were obtained from peripheral blood. The receptors shown here come from a man aged 55 to 70 with active or convalescent COVID-19.

This clone was counted only a few times. The chain joins TRBV5-1 to TRBJ1-2, with a tentative D call TRBD1 (5 bases). The CDR3 has 13 residues. CDR1 and CDR2 (germline): SGHRS, YFSETQ. Trimming took off 4 bases at V and 4 bases at J, with 11 bases between the two ends. The CDR3 is CASSDSSVYGYTF. In DNA, the CDR3 is TGCGCCAGCAGCGACAGCTCAGTCTATGGCTACACCTTC.

The sample holds one count of this clone. The gene calls are TRBV6-6 and TRBJ2-7; TRBD1 aligns across 7 bases. The V and J ends lost 8 bases and 5 bases, in that order; junction bases with no gene match: 9. The CDR3 covers 13 residues. Per the germline V gene, CDR1 is MNHNY and CDR2 is SVGAGI (reference sequence). The CDR3 sequence is CASRETGPNEQYV. CDR3 DNA: TGTGCCAGCCGCGAGACAGGGCCCAACGAGCAGTACGTC.

V is TRBV4-3 and J is TRBJ1-6, with 9 positions matching TRBD1. Per the germline V gene, CDR1 is LGHNA and CDR2 is YSLEER. V was clipped by 1 base and J by 7 bases; unmatched bases: 5. CDR3 length: 16 amino acids. Here the CDR3 DNA reads TGCGCCAGCAGCCAAGGTCCCGGGACAGGGAATTCACCCCTCCACTTT. Translated: CASSQGPGTGNSPLHF.

The CDR3 loop reads CASSFPFTDTQYF. In DNA form, the CDR3 reads TGTGCCAGCAGCTTCCCCTTCACAGATACGCAGTATTTT. The chain carries TRBV7-9 and TRBJ2-3; D gene ambiguous. Looked up from germline, CDR1 is SEHNR and CDR2 is FQNEAQ (reference sequence). V lost 3 bases and J 2 bases, leaving 6 bases between the germline ends. This CDR3 has 13 residues.

The CDR3 region is CASTDMLNTEAFF. The CDR3 nucleotides are TGTGCCAGCACCGACATGTTGAACACTGAAGCTTTCTTT. The chain links TRBV7-6 to TRBJ1-1, with unresolved D. Germline V gene sequence: CDR1 SGHVS, CDR2 FNYEAQ. Trimming stripped 7 bases from V and 0 bases from J, with 9 bases between. This CDR3 spans 13 amino acids.

CDR3 sequence: CASSQRRQGKDTQYF. CDR3 nucleotide sequence: TGTGCCAGCAGCCAACGTAGACAGGGAAAAGATACGCAGTATTTT. The genes are TRBV3-1 (or the pseudogene TRBV3-2) and TRBJ2-3, with TRBD1 identical over 7 bases. This CDR3 region has 15 residues. Germline-derived CDR1 and CDR2 are LGHDT and YNNKEL (reference sequence). The V and J ends lost 2 bases and 5 bases, in that order; junction bases with no gene match: 7.

Only one count was recorded for this clone. The V gene is TRBV4-3, the J gene TRBJ1-1, with D perhaps matching TRBD1 (6 bases). The CDR3 loop spans 15 amino acids. Trimming took 3 bases from V and 3 from J, leaving 14 bases between them. Germline CDR1 reads LGHNA; CDR2 reads YSLEER. The CDR3 region is CASSQHQGTDTEAFF. CDR3 sequence (DNA): TGCGCCAGCAGCCAGCACCAGGGGACGGACACTGAAGCTTTCTTT.

This rearrangement joins TRBV27 to TRBJ1-1; D unresolved. CDR1 is MNHEY, CDR2 SMNVEV, per germline (reference sequence). The V end lost 3 bases, the J end lost 1 base, and 9 bases lay between the germline ends. The CDR3 runs to 14 residues. Here the CDR3 reads CASSFSGGNTEAFF. DNA of the CDR3: TGTGCCAGCAGTTTTTCGGGAGGGAACACTGAAGCTTTCTTT.

The J gene is TRBJ1-2, the V gene TRBV4-3; possibly TRBD1 for D (5 bases). Trimming removed 0 bases from V and 2 bases from J, with 10 bases in between. CDR1 is LGHNA and CDR2 is YSLEER in the germline V gene. There are 15 residues in the CDR3. The CDR3 coding sequence is TGCGCCAGCAGCCAAGAAGGGAGGGGAAACTATGGCTACACCTTC. It encodes CASSQEGRGNYGYTF.

The V call is TRBV19, the J call TRBJ1-1; perhaps TRBD1 as D (5 bases). CDR1 and CDR2 (germline): LNHDA, SQIVND (reference sequence). V lost 10 bases and J 4 bases, leaving 22 bases between the germline ends. The CDR3 has 15 residues. The CDR3 is CATADRGMSSTEAFF. Here the CDR3 DNA reads TGTGCCACCGCCGATAGGGGCATGTCGAGCACTGAAGCTTTCTTT. The full variable domain, rest sourced from reference TRBV19 and TRBJ1-1, is DGGITQSPKYLFRKEGQNVTLSCEQNLNHDAMYWYRQDPGQGLRLIYYSQIVNDFQKGDIAEGYSVSREKKESFPLTVTSAQKNPTAFYLCATADRGMSSTEAFFGQGTRLTVV.

In its sample, this clone was seen a few times. The rearrangement links TRBV18 to TRBJ2-1, with D unresolved. Between the trimmed V and J ends, which lost 1 base and 1 base, there was a span of 14 bases. The CDR3 loop spans 17 amino acids. Germline V gives CDR1 KGHSH, CDR2 LQKENI. The CDR3 protein is CASSPRINIGSYNEQFF. The CDR3 DNA reads TGTGCCAGCTCACCACGTATAAATATCGGGTCCTACAATGAGCAGTTCTTC.

This chain joins TRBV29-1 and TRBJ1-1; TRBD1 agrees at 8 bases. CDR3 length equals 14 residues. J was trimmed by 5 bases and V by 2 bases; bases with no gene match: 7. Per germline, CDR1 SQVTM and CDR2 ANQGSEA. CDR3: CSVEIQGAPTEAFF. In DNA, the CDR3 is TGCAGCGTTGAAATCCAGGGGGCGCCGACTGAAGCTTTCTTT.

J is TRBJ1-2 and V is TRBV30; TRBD1 matches at 7 bases. From germline, CDR1 is GTSNPN and CDR2 SVGIG (reference sequence). There are 13 residues in the CDR3. J lost 3 bases, V lost 5 bases, and 6 bases had no gene match. DNA for the CDR3: TGTGCCTGGGTACAGGGGTTTGACTATGGCTACACCTTC. The encoded protein is CAWVQGFDYGYTF.

The V gene is TRBV7-8, the J gene TRBJ2-1; 9 positions agree with TRBD2. The CDR3 has 15 residues. CDR1 SGHVS and CDR2 FQNEAQ come from the germline V gene. The junction had 2 bases not matched to a gene; V was cut back by 1 base and J by 4 bases. The CDR3 loop reads CASSLGLAAYNEQFF. CDR3 nucleotides: TGTGCCAGCAGCTTAGGACTAGCGGCTTACAATGAGCAGTTCTTC.

Here the CDR3 DNA reads TGTGCCAGCAGTTCCGTAGCGGGAGGACGCTACGAGCAGTACGTC. Translating gives CASSSVAGGRYEQYV. The V and J genes are TRBV6-2 or TRBV6-3 and TRBJ2-7, with 10 bases matching TRBD2. This CDR3 contains 15 residues. Looked up from germline, CDR1 is MNHEY and CDR2 is SVGEGT. V shed 4 bases and J 3 bases; nucleotides not matched to a gene: 6.

This chain links TRBV9 with TRBJ2-1; maybe TRBD2 (6 bases). This CDR3 comprises 14 residues. Trimming left V 7 bases short and J 6 bases short, with 17 bases between. Germline lookup yields CDR1 SGDLS and CDR2 YYNGEE. This CDR3 is CASCRGGNLNEQFF. Here the CDR3 DNA reads TGTGCCAGCTGTCGAGGAGGGAACCTCAATGAGCAGTTCTTC.

This clone was seen once. V and J are TRBV6-5 and TRBJ2-5, with D possibly matching TRBD1 (6 bases). V was pared by 6 bases and J by 5 bases, with 13 bases between. CDR3 length equals 13 residues. Germline V gene data show CDR1 as MNHEY and CDR2 as SVGAGI. Here the CDR3 DNA reads TGTGCCAGCAGCTGGGGTAGGGGGGAGACCCAGTACTTC. This gives the protein CASSWGRGETQYF.

The rearrangement uses TRBV24-1 and TRBJ1-3, with TRBD1 matching 8 bases. V was pared by 6 bases and J by 4 bases, with 4 bases of the junction left unmatched. The CDR3 length is 14 residues. Germline V gene sequence: CDR1 KGHDR, CDR2 SFDVKD. CDR3 sequence reads: CATSSTGGGNTIYF. Here the CDR3 DNA reads TGTGCCACCAGTAGTACAGGGGGAGGAAACACCATATATTTT.

CDR3 protein: CASSLPRGIETQYF. CDR3 DNA sequence: TGTGCCAGCAGTTTACCCCGGGGAATAGAGACCCAGTACTTC. The chain combines TRBV6-2 or TRBV6-3 with TRBJ2-5, with a tentative D call TRBD2 (5 bases). Deletions cut 4 bases from V and 4 bases from J, with 13 bases between. This CDR3 contains 14 residues. The germline V gene encodes CDR1 MNHEY and CDR2 SVGEGT.

The chain combines TRBV11-3 with TRBJ1-2; TRBD1 aligns across 10 bases. V was pared by 4 bases and J by 3 bases, with 5 bases of the junction left unmatched. The CDR3 extends over 15 amino acids. The germline V gene has CDR1 SGHNT and CDR2 YENEEA. Written as DNA, the CDR3 is TGTGCCAGCAGCTCCCCCGGGACAGGGGACTATGGCTACACCTTC. Its translation is CASSSPGTGDYGYTF.

The V and J genes are TRBV27 and TRBJ1-3; a weak D match, TRBD1 (6 bases). Trimming pared 5 bases from V and 0 bases from J, leaving 11 bases between. The germline gives CDR1 MNHEY, CDR2 SMNVEV (reference sequence). This CDR3 has 15 residues. The CDR3 sequence is CASSPDRSSGNTIYF. CDR3 DNA sequence: TGTGCCAGCAGTCCCGACAGGTCCTCTGGAAACACCATATATTTT.

There are a few counts of this clone. The rearrangement joins TRBV6-2 or TRBV6-3 to TRBJ2-5; possible D gene TRBD2, 6 bases. Trimming removed 6 bases at V and 5 bases at J, with 19 bases between. Germline V gene sequence: CDR1 MNHEY, CDR2 SVGEGT. CDR3 length: 15 residues. CDR3 amino acids: CASSRVGGGLETQYF. The CDR3 DNA follows: TGTGCCAGCAGCCGGGTGGGGGGTGGCTTGGAGACCCAGTACTTC.